Described below is a single T cell receptor (beta chain) sequence and its context. V lost 3 bases and J lost 3, with 14 bases in between. Germline V gives CDR1 KGHSH, CDR2 LQKENI. This CDR3 region has 15 residues. The entry originates in a study of glioma-infiltrating T cells after dendritic cell vaccination. Study details: At biweekly intervals, patients got three intradermal dendritic cell vaccine injections.

As for time point: after dendritic cell vaccination, including at tumor progression/relapse. No glioblastoma patient carried an isocitrate dehydrogenase mutation. Up to about 2 ug genomic DNA was used for TCRB CDR3 amplification. Using immunoSEQ multiplex PCR, the repertoire was profiled, and TCRdb retains in-frame clones only, with some absent. In the table there are more than 95,000 clones, around 80% of which are singletons. The rearrangement links TRBV18 to TRBJ1-2; tentatively, D is TRBD1 (6 bases). This receptor was taken from a human donor with glioblastoma. This material consisted of blood, taken after dendritic cell vaccination. The CDR3 is CASSPSQGTDYGYTF. The CDR3 bases are TGTGCCAGCTCACCGTCTCAGGGGACCGACTATGGCTACACCTTC.